Listed below are T cell receptor beta chains from one sample, sequenced in a study of blood T cell repertoires in COVID-19. Measured with immunoSEQ multiplex PCR; TCRdb has only the in-frame clones, and not every one. The sample comprises tens of thousands of clones, 85% to 90% of which are singletons, and around 2.9% rests with the top ten. The sequenced material came from peripheral blood. These receptors were collected from an elderly man with acute or convalescent COVID-19. Both conserved end residues are part of each CDR3. The D gene is left open where the match is weak. A clone size is listed for some rows: how often the clone was seen (once, few, many), or a class if it is expanded.

V: TRBV2; D: TRBD1; J: TRBJ1-5; size: NA; CDR3: CASSAQGAEQPQHF; DNA: TGTGCCAGCAGTGCACAGGGGGCCGAACAGCCCCAGCATTTT
V: TRBV7-2; D: TRBD2; J: TRBJ2-7; size: NA; CDR3: CASSLLAGNSYEQYF; DNA: TGTGCCAGCAGCCTCCTAGCGGGAAATTCCTACGAGCAGTACTTC
V: TRBV19; D: TRBD1; J: TRBJ1-1; size: NA; CDR3: CASSKGQGTEAFF; DNA: TGTGCCAGTAGTAAGGGACAGGGCACTGAAGCTTTCTTT
V: TRBV19; D: NA; J: TRBJ1-5; size: NA; CDR3: CASTTSRQVPPQHF; DNA: TGTGCCAGTACTACCTCCCGACAGGTTCCTCCCCAGCATTTT
V: TRBV5-1; D: TRBD2; J: TRBJ2-1; size: NA; CDR3: CASQASGTPYNEQFF; DNA: TGCGCCAGCCAGGCTAGCGGGACTCCATACAATGAGCAGTTCTTC
V: TRBV5-4; D: NA; J: TRBJ2-1; size: once; CDR3: CASSRIENEQFF; DNA: TGTGCCAGCAGCCGCATAGAGAATGAGCAGTTCTTC
V: TRBV27; D: TRBD1; J: TRBJ1-1; size: few; CDR3: CASSLSVTGGTEAFF; DNA: TGTGCCAGCAGTTTATCTGTGACAGGGGGCACTGAAGCTTTCTTT
V: TRBV24-1; D: NA; J: TRBJ1-1; size: NA; CDR3: CATSELVWGGSDTEAFF; DNA: TGTGCCACCAGTGAGTTGGTTTGGGGGGGCTCGGACACTGAAGCTTTCTTT
V: TRBV14; D: NA; J: TRBJ2-2; size: NA; CDR3: CASSRNLGGPGELFF; DNA: TGTGCCAGCAGCCGGAATTTAGGGGGACCCGGGGAGCTGTTTTTT
V: TRBV20-1; D: TRBD1; J: TRBJ1-2; size: NA; CDR3: CSASPLDRGFRYTF; DNA: TGCAGTGCTAGTCCGTTGGACAGGGGGTTCCGCTACACCTTC
V: TRBV27; D: NA; J: TRBJ2-7; size: NA; CDR3: CASSLVHRYEQYF; DNA: TGTGCCAGCAGTTTAGTACATCGCTACGAGCAGTACTTC
V: TRBV27; D: NA; J: TRBJ1-2; size: NA; CDR3: CASMGRVHYGYTF; DNA: TGTGCCAGCATGGGCAGGGTTCACTATGGCTACACCTTC
V: TRBV7-2; D: NA; J: TRBJ1-6; size: NA; CDR3: CASSLGRGVGAYNSPLHF; DNA: TGTGCCAGCAGCTTAGGGCGGGGTGTGGGAGCCTATAATTCACCCCTCCACTTT
V: TRBV7-2; D: NA; J: TRBJ2-7; size: once; CDR3: CASSLKNGYEQYF; DNA: TGTGCCAGCAGCTTAAAGAACGGCTACGAGCAGTACTTC
V: TRBV4-3; D: TRBD1; J: TRBJ1-1; size: few; CDR3: CASSQTEGTGGIPFF; DNA: TGCGCCAGCAGCCAAACTGAGGGGACAGGGGGGATTCCTTTCTTT
V: TRBV28; D: NA; J: TRBJ1-2; size: NA; CDR3: CASSLGTGIYGYTF; DNA: TGTGCCAGCAGTTTGGGTACAGGGATCTATGGCTACACCTTC
V: TRBV18; D: TRBD1; J: TRBJ1-5; size: NA; CDR3: CASSPYQQGQGAPQHF; DNA: TGTGCCAGCTCACCATATCAACAGGGACAGGGGGCTCCCCAGCATTTT
V: TRBV18; D: TRBD1; J: TRBJ1-2; size: few; CDR3: CASSPGQVEGYTF; DNA: TGTGCCAGCTCACCTGGACAGGTGGAGGGCTACACCTTC
V: TRBV7-8; D: NA; J: TRBJ1-1; size: NA; CDR3: CASSLTRGNTEAFF; DNA: TGTGCCAGCAGCTTAACACGGGGGAACACTGAAGCTTTCTTT
V: TRBV7-2; D: NA; J: TRBJ1-2; size: NA; CDR3: CASSPTDRAYGYTF; DNA: TGTGCCAGCAGCCCGACGGACAGAGCCTATGGCTACACCTTC
V: TRBV19; D: NA; J: TRBJ2-2; size: NA; CDR3: CASSTFSGELFF; DNA: TGTGCCAGTAGTACCTTTTCCGGGGAGCTGTTTTTT
V: TRBV5-4; D: NA; J: TRBJ2-1; size: NA; CDR3: CASSPGTEGEQFF; DNA: TGTGCCAGCAGCCCCGGGACGGAGGGGGAGCAGTTCTTC
V: TRBV6-6; D: NA; J: TRBJ1-2; size: NA; CDR3: CASSYADIRAYGYTF; DNA: TGTGCCAGCAGTTACGCCGACATAAGAGCATATGGCTACACCTTC
V: TRBV6-5; D: NA; J: TRBJ1-4; size: NA; CDR3: CASRQTTNEKLFF; DNA: TGTGCCAGCAGGCAGACAACTAATGAAAAACTGTTTTTT
V: TRBV6-5; D: NA; J: TRBJ1-5; size: NA; CDR3: CASSLVQNQPQHF; DNA: TGTGCCAGCAGTTTAGTCCAAAATCAGCCCCAGCATTTT
V: TRBV27; D: NA; J: TRBJ2-7; size: NA; CDR3: CASSLSQLAGEQYF; DNA: TGTGCCAGCAGTTTATCGCAGCTCGCGGGCGAGCAGTACTTC
V: TRBV19; D: TRBD2; J: TRBJ2-7; size: few; CDR3: CASSIGASGSSYEQYF; DNA: TGTGCCAGTAGTATAGGAGCTAGCGGGAGTTCCTACGAGCAGTACTTC
V: TRBV7-2; D: TRBD1; J: TRBJ2-1; size: NA; CDR3: CASSTRQGNEQFF; DNA: TGTGCCAGCAGCACCCGACAGGGAAATGAGCAGTTCTTC
V: TRBV18; D: NA; J: TRBJ1-1; size: NA; CDR3: CASSPMLKMNTEAFF; DNA: TGTGCCAGCTCCCCGATGCTAAAGATGAACACTGAAGCTTTCTTT
V: TRBV18; D: TRBD1; J: TRBJ2-7; size: few; CDR3: CASSPGQGGSYEQYF; DNA: TGTGCCAGCTCACCGGGACAGGGGGGCAGCTACGAGCAGTACTTC
V: TRBV7-8; D: NA; J: TRBJ2-7; size: once; CDR3: CASAPTLMGRLYF; DNA: TGTGCCAGCGCCCCGACGTTGATGGGGCGGCTGTACTTC
V: TRBV19; D: TRBD1; J: TRBJ2-7; size: NA; CDR3: CASSWTGAHEQYF; DNA: TGTGCCAGTAGCTGGACAGGGGCCCACGAGCAGTACTTC
V: TRBV6-5; D: TRBD2; J: TRBJ2-2; size: NA; CDR3: CASHTSGRWAGELFF; DNA: TGTGCCAGCCACACTAGCGGGAGGTGGGCCGGGGAGCTGTTTTTT
V: TRBV5-4; D: TRBD1; J: TRBJ2-5; size: NA; CDR3: CASSLQGATETQYF; DNA: TGTGCCAGCAGCTTGCAGGGGGCAACAGAGACCCAGTACTTC
V: TRBV18; D: NA; J: TRBJ1-1; size: NA; CDR3: CASSPTGGPQNTEAFF; DNA: TGTGCCAGCTCACCAACCGGGGGACCGCAGAACACTGAAGCTTTCTTT
V: TRBV6-1; D: NA; J: TRBJ2-3; size: NA; CDR3: CASSEGESWRTDTQYF; DNA: TGTGCCAGCAGTGAAGGGGAGAGTTGGCGTACAGATACGCAGTATTTT
V: TRBV4-1; D: TRBD1; J: TRBJ2-5; size: NA; CDR3: CASSHTSGTAQETQYF; DNA: TGCGCCAGCAGCCACACCTCCGGGACAGCCCAAGAGACCCAGTACTTC
V: TRBV9; D: NA; J: TRBJ1-2; size: NA; CDR3: CASSVEEGTRGGYTF; DNA: TGTGCCAGCAGCGTAGAAGAGGGCACTCGAGGTGGCTACACCTTC
V: TRBV18; D: NA; J: TRBJ1-1; size: once; CDR3: CASSSSQGKLMRTEAFF; DNA: TGTGCCAGCTCATCGAGTCAGGGAAAGTTAATGAGGACTGAAGCTTTCTTT
V: TRBV19; D: TRBD1; J: TRBJ1-1; size: once; CDR3: CASSIRGTGNTEAFF; DNA: TGTGCCAGTAGTATAAGAGGGACAGGGAACACTGAAGCTTTCTTT
V: TRBV2; D: NA; J: TRBJ2-5; size: NA; CDR3: CASSDRTQYF; DNA: TGTGCCAGCAGTGACAGGACCCAGTACTTC
V: TRBV4-1; D: TRBD2; J: TRBJ2-2; size: NA; CDR3: CASSLPVKGPSGRWGELFF; DNA: TGCGCCAGCAGCCTGCCGGTTAAGGGGCCTAGCGGGAGGTGGGGGGAGCTGTTTTTT
V: TRBV5-1; D: TRBD1; J: TRBJ1-1; size: once; CDR3: CASSLQGARAEAFF; DNA: TGCGCCAGCAGCTTACAGGGGGCCCGCGCTGAAGCTTTCTTT
V: TRBV20-1; D: NA; J: TRBJ1-2; size: NA; CDR3: CSAKRDYGYTF; DNA: TGCAGTGCTAAAAGAGATTATGGCTACACCTTC
V: TRBV11-2; D: NA; J: TRBJ2-7; size: NA; CDR3: CASSLEGHSYEQYF; DNA: TGTGCCAGCAGCTTAGAGGGCCACTCCTACGAGCAGTACTTC